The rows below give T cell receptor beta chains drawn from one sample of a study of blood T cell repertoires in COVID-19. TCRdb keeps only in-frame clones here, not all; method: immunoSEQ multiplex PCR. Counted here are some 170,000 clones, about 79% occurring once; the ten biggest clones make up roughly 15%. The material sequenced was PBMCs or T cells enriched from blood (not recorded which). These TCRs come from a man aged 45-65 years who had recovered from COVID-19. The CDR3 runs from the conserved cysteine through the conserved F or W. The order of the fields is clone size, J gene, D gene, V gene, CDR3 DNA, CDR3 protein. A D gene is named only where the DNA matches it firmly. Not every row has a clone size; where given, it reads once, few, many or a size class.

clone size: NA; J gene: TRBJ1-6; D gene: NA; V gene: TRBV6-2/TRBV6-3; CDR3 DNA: TGTGCCAGCAGTTACGGAGAGAGCTCCTATAATTCACCCCTCCACTTT; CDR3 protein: CASSYGESSYNSPLHF
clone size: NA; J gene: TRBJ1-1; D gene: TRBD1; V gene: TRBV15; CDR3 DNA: TGTGCCACCAGCAGAGGACAGGGGGCAGGTACTGAAGCTTTCTTT; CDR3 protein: CATSRGQGAGTEAFF
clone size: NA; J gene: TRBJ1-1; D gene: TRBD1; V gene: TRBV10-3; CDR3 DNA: TGTGCCATCAGGAACGGACAGGGGGACGCTGAAGCTTTCTTT; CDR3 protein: CAIRNGQGDAEAFF
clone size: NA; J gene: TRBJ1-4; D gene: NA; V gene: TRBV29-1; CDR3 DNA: TGCAGCGTTGAAAATACAGACAGATCTGAAAAACTGTTTTTT; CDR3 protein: CSVENTDRSEKLFF
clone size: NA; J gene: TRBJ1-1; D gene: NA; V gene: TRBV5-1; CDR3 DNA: TGCGCCAGCAGCCCGGGACAGAACACTGAAGCTTTCTTT; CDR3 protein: CASSPGQNTEAFF
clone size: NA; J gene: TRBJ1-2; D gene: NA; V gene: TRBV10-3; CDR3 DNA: TGTGCCATCAGTGAAGATGCTATTCTATTCTATGGCTACACCTTC; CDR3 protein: CAISEDAILFYGYTF
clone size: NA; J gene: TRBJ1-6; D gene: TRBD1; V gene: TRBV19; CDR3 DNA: TGTGCCAGTAGTTACCGGGACAGAAATAATTCACCCCTCCACTTT; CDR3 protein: CASSYRDRNNSPLHF
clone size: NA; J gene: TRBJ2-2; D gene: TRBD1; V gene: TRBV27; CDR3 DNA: TGTGCCAGCAGTGACCGGGACAGGGTAACCGGGGAGCTGTTTTTT; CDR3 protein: CASSDRDRVTGELFF
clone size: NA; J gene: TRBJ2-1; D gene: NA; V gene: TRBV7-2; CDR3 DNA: TGTGCCAGCAGCGGCCAGGGGTGGAATGAGCAGTTCTTC; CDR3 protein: CASSGQGWNEQFF
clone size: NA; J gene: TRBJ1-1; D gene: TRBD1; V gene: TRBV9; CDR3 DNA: TGTGCCAGCAGCGTAGGAATCGGGACAGTAAAAAAGAACACTGAAGCTTTCTTT; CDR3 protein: CASSVGIGTVKKNTEAFF
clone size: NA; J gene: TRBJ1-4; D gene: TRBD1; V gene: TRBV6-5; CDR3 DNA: TGTGCCAGCAGTCAAAACAGGGGCAGTAATGAAAAACTGTTTTTT; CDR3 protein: CASSQNRGSNEKLFF
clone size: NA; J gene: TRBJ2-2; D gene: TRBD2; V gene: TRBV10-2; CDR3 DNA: TGCGCCAGCACCCCTGGACTAGCGGGGGTCACCGGGGAGCTGTTTTTT; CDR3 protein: CASTPGLAGVTGELFF
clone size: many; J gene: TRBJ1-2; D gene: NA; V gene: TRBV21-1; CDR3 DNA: TGTGCCAGCAGCAAAGCTGGGGGCCAAGCTAACTATGGCTACACCTTC; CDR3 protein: CASSKAGGQANYGYTF
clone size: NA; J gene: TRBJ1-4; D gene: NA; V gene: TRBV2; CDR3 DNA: TGTGCCAGCATGACAGCAACAGCTCGCCCTGAAAAACTGTTTTTT; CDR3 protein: CASMTATARPEKLFF
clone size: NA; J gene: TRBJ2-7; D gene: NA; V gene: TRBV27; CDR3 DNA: TGTGCCAGCAGTTTAAACAACTACGAGCAGTACTTC; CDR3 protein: CASSLNNYEQYF
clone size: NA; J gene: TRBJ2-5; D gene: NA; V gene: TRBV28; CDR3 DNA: TGTGCCAGCAGACCTACCGGACAGACGCAAGAGACCCAGTACTTC; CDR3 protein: CASRPTGQTQETQYF
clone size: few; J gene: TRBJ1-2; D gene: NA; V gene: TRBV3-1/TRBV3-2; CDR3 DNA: TGTGCCAGCAGCCAAGCGGGAACTTTGCTTTCGGAGGGCTATGGCTACACCTTC; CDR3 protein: CASSQAGTLLSEGYGYTF
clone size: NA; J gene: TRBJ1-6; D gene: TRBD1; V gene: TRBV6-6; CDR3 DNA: TGTGCCAGCACCAGGACAGGGTCTAATTCACCCCTCCACTTT; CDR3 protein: CASTRTGSNSPLHF
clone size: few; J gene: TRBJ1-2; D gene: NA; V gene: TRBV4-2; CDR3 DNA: TGTGCCAGCGGCGGGGGGCGGAACTATGGCTACACCTTC; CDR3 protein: CASGGGRNYGYTF
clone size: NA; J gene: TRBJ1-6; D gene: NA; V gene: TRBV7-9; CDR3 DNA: TGTGCCAGCAGCTTAGAGCAGGGAAGACGAAATCCACCCCTCCACTTT; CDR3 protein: CASSLEQGRRNPPLHF
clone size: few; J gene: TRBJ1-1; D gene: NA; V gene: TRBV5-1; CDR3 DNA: TGCGCCAGCAGAGTGGGGGCGGTGGACACTGAAGCTTTCTTT; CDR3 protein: CASRVGAVDTEAFF
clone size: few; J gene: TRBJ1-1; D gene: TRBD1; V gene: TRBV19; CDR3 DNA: TGTGCCAGTATCTCTCAGGGGGGCGCTTTCTTT; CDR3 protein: CASISQGGAFF
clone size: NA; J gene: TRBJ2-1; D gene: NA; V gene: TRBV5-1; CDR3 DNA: TGCGCCAGCAGCTTGGGCCAGGGATCCTACAATGAGCAGTTCTTC; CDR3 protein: CASSLGQGSYNEQFF
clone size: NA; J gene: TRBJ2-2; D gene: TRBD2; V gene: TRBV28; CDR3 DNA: TGTGCCAGTCGGACTAGCGGCACCGGGGAGCTGTTTTTT; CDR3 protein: CASRTSGTGELFF